This T cell receptor (beta chain) was obtained from a study of blood T cell repertoires in COVID-19. Study in general: Sites across the United States, Italy and Spain contributed samples from acute and convalescent COVID-19. T cells, B-cell-depleted T cells, or PBMCs provided the cDNA or gDNA that served as material.

Per the original methods: Nucleated cell counts were estimated from reference gene primer amplification. Here immunoSEQ multiplex PCR was the method, and the copy in TCRdb shows in-frame clones only, minus some. D and trimming were read from the DNA, whereas the V and J calls and clone size are those reported in that table. The sample yields 75,000 to 90,000 clones, roughly 86% seen once. The junction had 4 bases not matched to a gene; V was cut back by 2 bases and J by 3 bases. The CDR3 consists of 15 residues. Looked up from germline, CDR1 is SQVTM and CDR2 is ANQGSEA. Sequenced input: peripheral blood. The gene calls are TRBV29-1 and TRBJ2-2, with 9 bases fitting TRBD1. The sequence derives from a man between 50 and 59 years old with active or convalescent COVID-19. This chain's CDR3 is CSVERGDRDTGELFF. In nucleotides, the CDR3 is TGCAGCGTTGAACGCGGGGACAGGGACACCGGGGAGCTGTTTTTT.